This TCR beta chain originates from a study of cytomegalovirus exposure and HLA in healthy donors. In the study overall: Earlier, 100 million or so unique TCR beta sequences were recovered from 200 million or so T cells by an analysis.

As regards this clone: Antigen specificity is unknown.

General study findings and limits: CMV antigen specificity of a few CMV-associated chains was confirmed in vitro.

This CDR3 is built from 16 residues. J gave up 5 bases and V 3 bases, and 7 bases lay outside the gene matches. CDR1 is SGHDT and CDR2 is YYEEEE in the germline V gene. The PCR ran on 60 Vbeta and 13 Jbeta primers. Sequencing was performed with immunoSEQ multiplex PCR; in TCRdb, only in-frame clones are kept and a portion is missing. The sample records under 130,000 clones, 60% to 85% being singletons. The specimen was PBMCs. The gene calls are TRBV5-6 and TRBJ2-3; 12 bases map to TRBD1. This TCR came from a male donor in good health and CMV-seronegative. Here the CDR3 reads CASSWGTGGYGDTQYF. The CDR3 DNA reads TGTGCCAGCAGCTGGGGGACAGGGGGCTACGGAGATACGCAGTATTTT.